The 13 T cell receptor beta chains below come from one sample, sequenced in a study of blood T cell repertoires in COVID-19. This table comes from immunoSEQ multiplex PCR, and its TCRdb copy is limited to in-frame clones, with some not included. The sample gives around 67,000 clones, around 88% of which show up once; 5.3% is in the top ten. Sequencing input: peripheral blood. These receptor sequences come from a man aged 50-60 years with active COVID-19.

The V call is TRBV5-6, the J call TRBJ1-6; 7 bases align to TRBD1. CDR1 is SGHDT and CDR2 is YYEEEE in the germline V gene. The CDR3 is 14 amino acids. V lost 7 bases to trimming and J lost 10 bases; unmatched junction nucleotides: 11. Written as DNA, the CDR3 is TGTGCCAGCGGAGACAGGGTGTGGCGGTCACCCCTCCACTTT. This encodes CASGDRVWRSPLHF.

The chain joins TRBV5-5 to TRBJ2-7; 8 positions agree with TRBD1. Germline CDR1 is SGHKS and CDR2 is YYEKEE (reference sequence). This CDR3 is built from 14 residues. Trimming cost V 2 bases and J 3 bases; bases outside gene matches: 4. DNA of the CDR3: TGTGCCAGCAGCTTACGGACAGGGTTCTACGAGCAGTACTTC. This gives the protein CASSLRTGFYEQYF.

The V gene is TRBV29-1, the J gene TRBJ2-2; tentative D call: TRBD1 (5 bases). Germline CDR1 and CDR2: SQVTM and ANQGSEA. Trimming cost V 4 bases and J 7 bases, with 13 bases left between them. This CDR3 has 13 residues. CDR3 region: CSVVPTRGGELFF. DNA for the CDR3: TGCAGCGTTGTGCCAACAAGGGGCGGGGAGCTGTTTTTT.

This chain joins TRBV27 and TRBJ2-1; 8 nucleotides align to TRBD1. J was trimmed by 6 bases and V by 9 bases; bases with no gene match: 4. The germline CDR1 and CDR2 sequences are MNHEY and SMNVEV (reference sequence). There are 12 residues in the CDR3. The CDR3 region is CARKTGVNEQFF. The CDR3 region has the DNA TGTGCCAGGAAGACAGGGGTCAATGAGCAGTTCTTC.

The chain is built from TRBV27 and TRBJ1-2; D is unresolved. The CDR3 sequence is 12 residues long. Trimming stripped 6 bases from V and 8 bases from J, with 13 bases between. Germline-derived CDR1 and CDR2 are MNHEY and SMNVEV (reference sequence). DNA of the CDR3: TGTGCCAGCAGAGAGGTCATCGGGGGCTACACCTTC. Its translation: CASREVIGGYTF.

The genes are TRBV19 and TRBJ1-2, with D perhaps TRBD1 (5 bases). Germline V gene sequence: CDR1 LNHDA, CDR2 SQIVND (reference sequence). Trimming stripped 7 bases from V and 4 bases from J, with 13 bases between. The CDR3 sequence is 13 residues long. The CDR3 DNA is TGTGCCAGTAAAATCACAGGATTCTATGGCTACACCTTC. This codes for CASKITGFYGYTF.

This clone came up a few times. The chain links TRBV10-3 to TRBJ2-1; D might be TRBD2 (6 bases). The CDR3 is 12 residues long. Between the trimmed V and J ends, which lost 4 bases and 5 bases, there was a span of 6 bases. Germline values: CDR1 ENHRY, CDR2 SYGVKD. CDR3 loop: CAISAGDNEQFF. The CDR3 DNA follows: TGTGCCATCAGTGCGGGGGACAATGAGCAGTTCTTC.

This chain connects TRBV5-1 to TRBJ1-5, with 9 bases fitting TRBD1. The CDR3 is made up of 14 amino acids. Per the germline V gene, CDR1 is SGHRS and CDR2 is YFSETQ. J was trimmed by 5 bases and V by 0 bases; bases with no gene match: 0. CDR3 nucleotides: TGCGCCAGCAGCTTGGACAGGGGGCATCAGCCCCAGCATTTT. Translating gives CASSLDRGHQPQHF.

This sequence joins TRBV18 and TRBJ2-1; TRBD1 might be the D (6 bases). V shed 3 bases and J shed 0 bases, with 12 bases lying between them. This CDR3 contains 16 residues. The V gene's germline CDR1 is KGHSH and CDR2 LQKENI. CDR3 sequence: CASSPTQGRSYNEQFF. In DNA, the CDR3 is TGTGCCAGCTCACCGACACAGGGACGCTCCTACAATGAGCAGTTCTTC. Full variable domain (remainder filled in from reference TRBV18 and TRBJ2-1): NAGVMQNPRHLVRRRGQEARLRCSPMKGHSHVYWYRQLPEEGLKFMVYLQKENIIDESGMPKERFSAEFPKEGPSILRIQQVVRGDSAAYFCASSPTQGRSYNEQFFGPGTRLTVL.

V and J are TRBV27 and TRBJ1-2; D gene unclear. Per the germline V gene, CDR1 is MNHEY and CDR2 is SMNVEV (reference sequence). This CDR3 spans 17 amino acids. V dropped 6 bases and J dropped 3 bases, with 23 bases sitting between them. The CDR3 sequence: CASREGHLEGAHYGYTF. The DNA of the CDR3 is TGTGCCAGCAGGGAGGGTCATTTGGAGGGAGCGCACTATGGCTACACCTTC.

V gene TRBV7-3 combines with J gene TRBJ2-1; TRBD2 matches 8 bases. The V segment lost 5 bases and the J segment 10 bases; nucleotides outside the gene matches: 10. The germline V gene encodes CDR1 SGHTA and CDR2 FQGTGA. The CDR3 totals 14 residues. CDR3 loop: CASSLLRTSPEQFF. As DNA, the CDR3 is TGTGCCAGCAGCCTACTCCGGACTAGCCCAGAGCAGTTCTTC. The full variable domain, with the rest looked up from reference TRBV7-3 and TRBJ2-1, is GAGVSQTPSNKVTEKGKYVELRCDPISGHTALYWYRQSLGQGPEFLIYFQGTGAADDSGLPNDRFFAVRPEGSVSTLKIQRTERGDSAVYLCASSLLRTSPEQFFGPGTRLTVL.

V is TRBV4-2 and J is TRBJ1-4; no reliable D call. The CDR3 has 13 residues. CDR1 LGHNA and CDR2 YNFKEQ come from the germline V gene. V lost 0 bases and J lost 8, with 7 bases in between. This CDR3 reads CASSQESREKLFF. As DNA, the CDR3 is TGTGCCAGCAGCCAAGAGAGTCGGGAAAAACTGTTTTTT.

This clone was counted a few times. The CDR3: CASSQVGGSGNTIYF. The CDR3 bases are TGCGCCAGCAGCCAAGTAGGAGGGAGTGGAAACACCATATATTTT. V gene TRBV4-1 combines with J gene TRBJ1-3; D remains unclear. The CDR3 totals 15 residues. Germline V gene data show CDR1 as MGHRA and CDR2 as YSYEKL. V was clipped by 1 base and J by 3 bases, with 10 bases between them.